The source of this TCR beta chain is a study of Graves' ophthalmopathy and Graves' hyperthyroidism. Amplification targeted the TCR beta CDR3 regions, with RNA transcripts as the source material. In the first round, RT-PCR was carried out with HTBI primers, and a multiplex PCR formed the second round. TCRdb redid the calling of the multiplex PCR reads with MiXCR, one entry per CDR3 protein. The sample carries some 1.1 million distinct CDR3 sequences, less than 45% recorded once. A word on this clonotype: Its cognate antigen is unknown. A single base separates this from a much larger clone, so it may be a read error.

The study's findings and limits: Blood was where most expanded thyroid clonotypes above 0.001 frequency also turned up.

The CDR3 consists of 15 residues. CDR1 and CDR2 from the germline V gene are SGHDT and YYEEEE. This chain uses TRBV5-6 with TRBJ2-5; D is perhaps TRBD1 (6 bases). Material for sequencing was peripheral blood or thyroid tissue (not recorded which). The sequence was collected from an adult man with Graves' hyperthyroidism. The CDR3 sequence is CASSFPGADQETQCF. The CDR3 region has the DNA TGTGCCAGCAGCTTCCCAGGGGCTGACCAAGAGACCCAGTGCTTC.